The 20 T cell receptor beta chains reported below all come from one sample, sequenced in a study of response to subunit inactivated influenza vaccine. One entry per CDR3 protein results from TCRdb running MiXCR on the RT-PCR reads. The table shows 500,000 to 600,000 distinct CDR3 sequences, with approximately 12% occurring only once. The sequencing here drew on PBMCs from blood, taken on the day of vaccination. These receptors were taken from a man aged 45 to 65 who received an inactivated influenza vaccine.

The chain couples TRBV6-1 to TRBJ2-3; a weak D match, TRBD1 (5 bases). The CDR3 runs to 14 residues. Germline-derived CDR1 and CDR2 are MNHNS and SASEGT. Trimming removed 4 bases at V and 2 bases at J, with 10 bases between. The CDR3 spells CASSAAGNTDTQYF. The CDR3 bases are TGTGCCAGCAGTGCTGCAGGGAACACAGATACGCAGTATTTT.

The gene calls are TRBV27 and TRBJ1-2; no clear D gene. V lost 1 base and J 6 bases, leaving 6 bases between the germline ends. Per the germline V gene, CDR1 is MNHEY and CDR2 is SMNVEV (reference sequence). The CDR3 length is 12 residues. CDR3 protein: CASSLFGHGYTF. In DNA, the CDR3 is TGTGCCAGCAGTTTATTCGGGCATGGCTACACCTTC.

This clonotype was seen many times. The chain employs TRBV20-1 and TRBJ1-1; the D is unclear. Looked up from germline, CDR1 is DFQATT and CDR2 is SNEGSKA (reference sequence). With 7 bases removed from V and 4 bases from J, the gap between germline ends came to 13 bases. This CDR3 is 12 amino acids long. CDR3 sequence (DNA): TGCAGTGGGACCAGGACGGCCACTGAAGCTTTCTTT. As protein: CSGTRTATEAFF.

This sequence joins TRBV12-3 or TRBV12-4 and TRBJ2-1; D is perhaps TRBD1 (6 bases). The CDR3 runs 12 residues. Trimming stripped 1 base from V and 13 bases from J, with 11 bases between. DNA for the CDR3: TGTGCCAGCAGTTTAGGGACAGCGCCCCAGTTCTTC. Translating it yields CASSLGTAPQFF.

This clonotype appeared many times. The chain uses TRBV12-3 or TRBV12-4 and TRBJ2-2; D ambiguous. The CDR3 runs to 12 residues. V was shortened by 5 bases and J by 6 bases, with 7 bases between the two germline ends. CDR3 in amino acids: CASSRVSGELFF. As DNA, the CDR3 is TGTGCCAGCAGTAGGGTATCCGGGGAGCTGTTTTTT.

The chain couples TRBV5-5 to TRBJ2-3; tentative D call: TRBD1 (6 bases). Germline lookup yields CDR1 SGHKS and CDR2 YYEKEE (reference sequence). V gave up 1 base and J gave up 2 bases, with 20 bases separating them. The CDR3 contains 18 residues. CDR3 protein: CASSLLKLIGQITDTQYF. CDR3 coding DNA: TGTGCCAGCAGCTTGCTTAAGCTTATCGGACAGATCACAGATACGCAGTATTTT.

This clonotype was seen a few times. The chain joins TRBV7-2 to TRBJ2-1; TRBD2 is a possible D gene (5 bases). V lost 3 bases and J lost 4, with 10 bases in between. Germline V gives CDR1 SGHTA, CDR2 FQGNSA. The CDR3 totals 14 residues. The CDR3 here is CASSFNGNYNEQFF. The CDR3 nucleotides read TGTGCCAGCAGCTTTAACGGGAATTACAATGAGCAGTTCTTC.

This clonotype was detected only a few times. CDR3 coding DNA: TGTGCCACCAGGGCCCGCTCTGGGGCCAACGTCCTGACTTTC. Its translation: CATRARSGANVLTF. This chain joins TRBV12-3 or TRBV12-4 and TRBJ2-6; TRBD1 might be the D (5 bases). Trimming cost V 10 bases and J 0 bases, with 10 bases left between them. This CDR3 is built from 14 residues.

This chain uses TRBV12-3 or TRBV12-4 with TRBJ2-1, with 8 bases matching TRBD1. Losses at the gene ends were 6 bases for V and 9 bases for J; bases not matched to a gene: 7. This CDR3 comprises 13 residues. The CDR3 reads CASSRDRYSEQFF. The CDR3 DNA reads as TGTGCCAGCAGCCGGGACAGGTATTCTGAGCAGTTCTTC.

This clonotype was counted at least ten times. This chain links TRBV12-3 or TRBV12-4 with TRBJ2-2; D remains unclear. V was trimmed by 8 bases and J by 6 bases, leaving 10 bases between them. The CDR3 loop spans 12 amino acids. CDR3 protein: CASRVGAGELFF. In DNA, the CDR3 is TGTGCCAGCCGAGTGGGCGCCGGGGAGCTGTTTTTT.

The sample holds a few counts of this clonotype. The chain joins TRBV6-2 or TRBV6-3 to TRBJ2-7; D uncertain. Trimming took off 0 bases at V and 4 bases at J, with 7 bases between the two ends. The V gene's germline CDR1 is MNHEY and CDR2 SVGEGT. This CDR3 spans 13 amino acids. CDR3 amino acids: CASSYSSQYEQYF. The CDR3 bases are TGTGCCAGCAGTTACTCGTCGCAATACGAGCAGTACTTC.

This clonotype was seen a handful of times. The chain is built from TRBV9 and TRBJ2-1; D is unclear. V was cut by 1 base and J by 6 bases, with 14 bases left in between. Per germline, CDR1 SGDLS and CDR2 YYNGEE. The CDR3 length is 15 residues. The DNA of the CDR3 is TGTGCCAGCAGCGTAATGGAGCACAACACCAATGAGCAGTTCTTC. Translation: CASSVMEHNTNEQFF.

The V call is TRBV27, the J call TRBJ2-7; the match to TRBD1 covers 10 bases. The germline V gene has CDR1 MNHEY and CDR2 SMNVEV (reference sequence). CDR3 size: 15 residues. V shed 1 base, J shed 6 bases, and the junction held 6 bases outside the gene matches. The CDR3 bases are TGTGCCAGCAGTTTATTCCCCGGACAGGGGGGCGAGCAGTACTTC. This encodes CASSLFPGQGGEQYF.

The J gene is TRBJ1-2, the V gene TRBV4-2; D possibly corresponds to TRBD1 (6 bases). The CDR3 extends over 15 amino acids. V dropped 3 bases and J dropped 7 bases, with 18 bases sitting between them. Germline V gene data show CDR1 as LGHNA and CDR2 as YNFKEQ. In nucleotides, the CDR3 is TGTGCCAGCAGCCATCCAGGGTCAGGGGTTACTGGCTACACCTTC. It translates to CASSHPGSGVTGYTF.

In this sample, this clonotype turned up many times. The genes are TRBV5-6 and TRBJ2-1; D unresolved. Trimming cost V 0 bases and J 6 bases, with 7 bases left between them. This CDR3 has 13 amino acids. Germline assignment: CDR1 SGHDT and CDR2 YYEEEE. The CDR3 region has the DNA TGTGCCAGCAGCTTGGACACGACCAATGAGCAGTTCTTC. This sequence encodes CASSLDTTNEQFF.

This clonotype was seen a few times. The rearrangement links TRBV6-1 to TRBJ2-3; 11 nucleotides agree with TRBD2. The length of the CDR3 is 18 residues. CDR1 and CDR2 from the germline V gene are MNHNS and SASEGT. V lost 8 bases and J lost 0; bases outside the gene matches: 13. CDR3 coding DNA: TGTGCCAGCCTCCCTCGACTAGCGGGACCTTCTAGCACAGATACGCAGTATTTT. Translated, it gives CASLPRLAGPSSTDTQYF.

The CDR3 bases are TGTGCCAGCTCGGGACGGATACAAGAGACCCAGTACTTC. It encodes CASSGRIQETQYF. The rearrangement uses TRBV18 and TRBJ2-5; D is perhaps TRBD1 or TRBD2 (5 bases each). Germline V gene sequence: CDR1 KGHSH, CDR2 LQKENI. There are 13 residues in the CDR3. The V and J ends lost 6 bases and 2 bases respectively, with 10 bases between them.

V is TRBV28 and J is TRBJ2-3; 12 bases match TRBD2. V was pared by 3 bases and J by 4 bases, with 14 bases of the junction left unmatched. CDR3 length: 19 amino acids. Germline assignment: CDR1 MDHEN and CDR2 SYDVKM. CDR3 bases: TGTGCCAGCAGTTTTAGACTAGCGGGAGCCCCAGGGATGGCAGATACGCAGTATTTT. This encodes CASSFRLAGAPGMADTQYF.

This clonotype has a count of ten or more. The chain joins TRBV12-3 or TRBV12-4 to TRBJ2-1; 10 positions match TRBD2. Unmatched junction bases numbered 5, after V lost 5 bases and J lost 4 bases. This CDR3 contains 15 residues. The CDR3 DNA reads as TGTGCCAGCAGTGTGAGCGGGAGGGCATACAATGAGCAGTTCTTC. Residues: CASSVSGRAYNEQFF.

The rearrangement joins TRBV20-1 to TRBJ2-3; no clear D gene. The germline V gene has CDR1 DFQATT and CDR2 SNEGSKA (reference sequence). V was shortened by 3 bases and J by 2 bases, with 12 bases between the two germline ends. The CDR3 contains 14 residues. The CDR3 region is CSASALLNTDTQYF. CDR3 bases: TGCAGTGCTAGTGCTCTCCTAAACACAGATACGCAGTATTTT.